This T cell receptor (beta chain) emerged from a study of blood T cell repertoires in COVID-19. Trimming cost V 5 bases and J 7 bases, with 11 bases left between them. The CDR3 loop spans 12 amino acids. The V gene's germline CDR1 is SEHNR and CDR2 FQNEAQ (reference sequence). Original handling: Amplification from reference gene primers served as the basis for estimated nucleated cell counts. The assay was immunoSEQ multiplex PCR, and TCRdb's table has in-frame clones only and misses some. D and trimming were read from the DNA, whereas the V and J calls and clone size are those reported in that table. The sample has roughly 410,000 clones; about 87% are singletons. Seattle's cohort entered during active infection and was followed longitudinally. This clone was observed once.

The specimen was peripheral blood. This clonotype was obtained from a woman aged 60 to 75 with COVID-19, enrolled during active disease. V usage is TRBV7-9 and J usage is TRBJ1-1; weak D call: TRBD1 (5 bases). The CDR3 bases are TGTGCCAGCAGCCCTAGGACAAGTGAAGCTTTCTTT. This translates into CASSPRTSEAFF.